A single sample gave rise to the 4 T cell receptor beta chains below, sequenced in a study of TIL therapy for anti-PD-1-resistant metastatic lung cancer. This was the immunoSEQ v3 assay. The method was immunoSEQ multiplex PCR; TCRdb's version includes in-frame clones alone and lacks a portion of them. The table has 50,000 or so clones, roughly 78% seen once. Stated time point: pre-treatment sample, taken before nivolumab and TIL therapy. Here the sequenced sample was blood, taken at baseline. Receptor source: a woman aged 25 to 80 with non-small cell lung cancer.

V is TRBV5-1 and J is TRBJ2-1; 10 bases match TRBD2. This CDR3 has 15 residues. Germline trimming cut 2 bases from V and 5 bases from J; bases unmatched to any gene: 4. The germline gives CDR1 SGHRS, CDR2 YFSETQ. The CDR3 DNA is TGCGCCAGCAGCTTAGCGGGAGGGACCAACAATGAGCAGTTCTTC. This gives the protein CASSLAGGTNNEQFF. Full variable domain (rest looked up from reference TRBV5-1 and TRBJ2-1): KAGVTQTPRYLIKTRGQQVTLSCSPISGHRSVSWYQQTPGQGLQFLFEYFSETQRNKGNFPGRFSGRQFSNSRSEMNVSTLELGDSALYLCASSLAGGTNNEQFFGPGTRLTVL.

V gene TRBV2 combines with J gene TRBJ1-2; D gene unclear. V shed 2 bases and J shed 7 bases, with 17 bases lying between them. The CDR3 length is 15 residues. From germline, CDR1 is SNHLY and CDR2 FYNNEI. CDR3 region: CASSELSPEVLGYTF. As DNA, the CDR3 is TGTGCCAGCAGTGAATTGAGTCCAGAGGTACTTGGCTACACCTTC.

V and J are TRBV19 and TRBJ2-7, with D tentatively TRBD1 (6 bases). The germline CDR1 and CDR2 sequences are LNHDA and SQIVND (reference sequence). The CDR3 spans 14 residues. Trimming took 5 bases from V and 1 from J, leaving 12 bases between them. The CDR3: CASSAGQISYEQYF. The DNA for the CDR3 is TGTGCCAGTAGTGCCGGACAGATTTCCTACGAGCAGTACTTC.

The chain carries TRBV10-1 and TRBJ1-1; possibly TRBD1 for D (6 bases). The CDR3 loop spans 13 amino acids. The V and J ends lost 3 bases and 7 bases respectively, with 12 bases between them. Germline V gene sequence: CDR1 WNHNN, CDR2 SYGVQD (reference sequence). As DNA, the CDR3 is TGCGCCAGCAGTGAATCCGGGGGCCTTGAAGCTTTCTTT. Its protein is CASSESGGLEAFF.